The sequence of this TCR beta chain was determined in a study of T-cell memory formation after mild COVID-19. Study information: Largely donor-specific TCR clusters were found.

General observations from the study: Clones shrinking between day 15 and 85 showed a balanced CD4/CD8 split, and those that grew later tilted toward CD4+.

This CDR3 is 16 amino acids long. The germline CDR1 and CDR2 sequences are KGHSH and LQKENI. Unmatched junction bases numbered 8, after V lost 3 bases and J lost 1 base. Concerning this clonotype itself: Antigen unknown.

TCRdb ran MiXCR on the 5' RACE reads and lists one entry per CDR3 protein. The data contain 470,000 or so distinct CDR3 sequences, approximately 18% of them singletons. The V call is TRBV18, the J call TRBJ1-1; 7 nucleotides match TRBD1. Sequenced input: PBMCs or a T cell subset sorted from them (not recorded which). This TCR derives from an adult woman who had mild COVID-19 (a few samples of this study predate the infection). Cell type and time point are not known. CDR3 region: CASSPRRGTANTEAFF. The CDR3 region has the DNA TGTGCCAGCTCACCGCGCCGAGGGACAGCGAACACTGAAGCTTTCTTT. The full variable domain, rest sourced from reference TRBV18 and TRBJ1-1, is NAGVMQNPRHLVRRRGQEARLRCSPMKGHSHVYWYRQLPEEGLKFMVYLQKENIIDESGMPKERFSAEFPKEGPSILRIQQVVRGDSAAYFCASSPRRGTANTEAFFGQGTRLTVV.